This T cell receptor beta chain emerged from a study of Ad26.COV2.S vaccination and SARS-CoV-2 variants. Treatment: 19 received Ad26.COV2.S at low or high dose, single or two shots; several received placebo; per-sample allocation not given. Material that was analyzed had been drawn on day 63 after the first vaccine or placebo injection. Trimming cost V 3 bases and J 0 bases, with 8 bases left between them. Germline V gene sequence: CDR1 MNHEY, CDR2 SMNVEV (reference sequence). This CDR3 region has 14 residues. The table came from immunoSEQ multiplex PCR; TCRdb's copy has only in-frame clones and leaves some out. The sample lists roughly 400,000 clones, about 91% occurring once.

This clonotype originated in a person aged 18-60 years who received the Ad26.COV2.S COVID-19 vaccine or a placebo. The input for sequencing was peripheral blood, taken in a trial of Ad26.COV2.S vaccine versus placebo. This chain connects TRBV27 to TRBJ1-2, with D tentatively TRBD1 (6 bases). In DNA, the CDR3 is TGTGCCAGCAGTTTGAACAGGGCTAACTATGGCTACACCTTC. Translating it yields CASSLNRANYGYTF.